This is a list of T cell receptor beta chains from one sample in a study of tumor-infiltrating lymphocytes in primary liver carcinoma. TCRdb re-called the multiplex PCR reads through MiXCR, storing one row per CDR3 protein. Among approximately 110,000 distinct CDR3 sequences listed, approximately 80% were seen once. The material sequenced was liver tumor tissue from sampling region 3. Receptor source: a man aged 40-50 years with primary liver carcinoma and hepatitis B virus infection. The CDR3 runs from the conserved cysteine through the conserved F or W. The D gene is left open where the match is weak. Expanded clones get a size class; other rows say once, few or many, or leave the size out.

j_call: TRBJ2-5; v_call: TRBV29-1; d_call: TRBD2; clone_size: -; cdr3_nt: TGCAGCGTTCGGACTAGCGGTAGTTGGGTAGGGACCCAGTACTTC; cdr3_aa: CSVRTSGSWVGTQYF
j_call: TRBJ2-5; v_call: TRBV6-5; d_call: TRBD1; clone_size: medium-sized; cdr3_nt: TGTGCCAGCAGCCAACAGGGGTGGGAAGAGACCCAGTACTTC; cdr3_aa: CASSQQGWEETQYF
j_call: TRBJ2-7; v_call: TRBV4-1; d_call: -; clone_size: -; cdr3_nt: TGCGCCAGCAGCCGAGGAGGCACTTCACCGGGTGAGCAGTACTTC; cdr3_aa: CASSRGGTSPGEQYF
j_call: TRBJ2-2; v_call: TRBV11-2; d_call: -; clone_size: -; cdr3_nt: TGTGCCAGCAGCTTAGGTCATCAGGGTAGGGACACCGGGGAGCTATTTTTT; cdr3_aa: CASSLGHQGRDTGELFF
j_call: TRBJ1-1; v_call: TRBV5-1; d_call: -; clone_size: many; cdr3_nt: TGCGCCAGCAGCCCACGGGGACGGACAAACACTGAAGCTTTCTTT; cdr3_aa: CASSPRGRTNTEAFF
j_call: TRBJ2-3; v_call: TRBV11-1; d_call: -; clone_size: -; cdr3_nt: TGTGCCAGCAGCTCTGGGGGAATCTCTGTTGTAGCCCGCACAGATATGCAGTATTTT; cdr3_aa: CASSSGGISVVARTDMQYF
j_call: TRBJ1-3; v_call: TRBV29-1; d_call: -; clone_size: -; cdr3_nt: TGCAGTGTTGAAATGGGTGGGGTTGAAAACACCATATATTTT; cdr3_aa: CSVEMGGVENTIYF
j_call: TRBJ1-1; v_call: TRBV5-1; d_call: -; clone_size: -; cdr3_nt: TGCGCCAGCAGATTCAGGGGACGTCAGAACACTGAAGCTTTCTTT; cdr3_aa: CASRFRGRQNTEAFF
j_call: TRBJ2-2; v_call: TRBV6-5; d_call: -; clone_size: few; cdr3_nt: TGTGCCAGCAGTTACCAGGACACCTGGGAGCTATTTTTT; cdr3_aa: CASSYQDTWELFF
j_call: TRBJ2-1; v_call: TRBV12-3/TRBV12-4; d_call: -; clone_size: -; cdr3_nt: TGTGCCAGCACTTTGTTGGGGAATGAGCAATTCTTC; cdr3_aa: CASTLLGNEQFF
j_call: TRBJ1-5; v_call: TRBV2; d_call: -; clone_size: -; cdr3_nt: TGTGCCAGCAGGGAACAGGGTGGGGAGCCCCAGCATTTT; cdr3_aa: CASREQGGEPQHF
j_call: TRBJ2-3; v_call: TRBV12-3/TRBV12-4; d_call: TRBD2; clone_size: -; cdr3_nt: TGTGCCAGCAGTCTAGCGGGAGCGGAGGGGAATACGCTGTATTTT; cdr3_aa: CASSLAGAEGNTLYF
j_call: TRBJ2-1; v_call: TRBV4-1; d_call: -; clone_size: -; cdr3_nt: TGCTCCAGCAGCCAGGAACTGGAGGTCCCTCCCTACAATGAGCATTTCTTC; cdr3_aa: CSSSQELEVPPYNEHFF
j_call: TRBJ2-5; v_call: TRBV6-2/TRBV6-3; d_call: -; clone_size: -; cdr3_nt: TGTGCCAGCGGTCAATCGACGGCAGCGCGGGAAGAGACCCAGTACTTC; cdr3_aa: CASGQSTAAREETQYF
j_call: TRBJ2-6; v_call: TRBV29-1; d_call: -; clone_size: -; cdr3_nt: TGCAGCGTTGCTGGGTCTGGGGCCAACGTTCAGACTTTC; cdr3_aa: CSVAGSGANVQTF
j_call: TRBJ2-4; v_call: TRBV6-1; d_call: -; clone_size: -; cdr3_nt: TGTGCCAGCAGTGACGCGGGGATAGCCAAAAGCATTCAGCACTTC; cdr3_aa: CASSDAGIAKSIQHF
j_call: TRBJ1-1; v_call: TRBV29-1; d_call: -; clone_size: -; cdr3_nt: TGCAGCGTCACGGCGGGGTGGGGAATGGGAACTGAAGCTTTCTTT; cdr3_aa: CSVTAGWGMGTEAFF
j_call: TRBJ2-1; v_call: TRBV12-3/TRBV12-4; d_call: -; clone_size: -; cdr3_nt: TGTGCCAGCAGACGGGTGTACAATGAGCAATTATTC; cdr3_aa: CASRRVYNEQLF
j_call: TRBJ1-2; v_call: TRBV6-6; d_call: TRBD1; clone_size: -; cdr3_nt: TGTACCTGCAGTTCCGACGACAGGACAGGCTATCGTTACACCTTC; cdr3_aa: CTCSSDDRTGYRYTF
j_call: TRBJ2-3; v_call: TRBV7-3; d_call: TRBD2; clone_size: -; cdr3_nt: TGTGCCAGCAGCCCAGGGACTAGCGGGAGGGCCATACAGGATACGCAGTATTTT; cdr3_aa: CASSPGTSGRAIQDTQYF
j_call: TRBJ2-7; v_call: TRBV7-8; d_call: -; clone_size: -; cdr3_nt: TGTGCCAGCAGCTTAGGGGCTGTGACAGATGGCTACGAGCAGTACTTC; cdr3_aa: CASSLGAVTDGYEQYF
j_call: TRBJ1-2; v_call: TRBV6-6; d_call: -; clone_size: -; cdr3_nt: TGTGCCAGCAGTCGTGGAATGGGCACTCGATATGGTTACACCTTC; cdr3_aa: CASSRGMGTRYGYTF
j_call: TRBJ2-6; v_call: TRBV6-1; d_call: -; clone_size: -; cdr3_nt: TGTGCCAGCAGGATAACAGGGGCCAACGTCCTGACTTTC; cdr3_aa: CASRITGANVLTF
j_call: TRBJ1-2; v_call: TRBV4-1; d_call: -; clone_size: -; cdr3_nt: TGCGCCAGCAGCCAAGACAGGAAGGACTATGGCTACACCTTC; cdr3_aa: CASSQDRKDYGYTF
j_call: TRBJ1-5; v_call: TRBV12-3/TRBV12-4; d_call: -; clone_size: many; cdr3_nt: TGTGCCAGCAGGCCGGGGACCGCTAGCAATCAGCCCCAGCATTTT; cdr3_aa: CASRPGTASNQPQHF
j_call: TRBJ1-5; v_call: TRBV12-3/TRBV12-4; d_call: -; clone_size: -; cdr3_nt: TGTACCAGCAGCCTCTTAGACGATCAGCCCCAACATTTT; cdr3_aa: CTSSLLDDQPQHF
j_call: TRBJ2-7; v_call: TRBV5-4; d_call: -; clone_size: -; cdr3_nt: TGTGTCAGCAGCTTGGACGCGAACTCCTACGAGCAGTACTTC; cdr3_aa: CVSSLDANSYEQYF
j_call: TRBJ2-2; v_call: TRBV12-3/TRBV12-4; d_call: TRBD2; clone_size: -; cdr3_nt: TGTGCCAGCACCCCACCCCTAGGCTCGGTCAGCGGGGAGTTGTTTTTT; cdr3_aa: CASTPPLGSVSGELFF
j_call: TRBJ2-5; v_call: TRBV12-3/TRBV12-4; d_call: -; clone_size: once; cdr3_nt: TGTGTCAGCAGTCTGAACAGCGAGGAGACCCAGTACTTC; cdr3_aa: CVSSLNSEETQYF
j_call: TRBJ1-4; v_call: TRBV28; d_call: -; clone_size: many; cdr3_nt: TGTGCCAGCAGTCCGCCGACGGGAGGCGAAAAACTGTTTTTT; cdr3_aa: CASSPPTGGEKLFF
j_call: TRBJ1-2; v_call: TRBV6-1; d_call: TRBD1; clone_size: -; cdr3_nt: TGTGTCAGCAGTGTAGGCAGGGGGCGGAACACCTTC; cdr3_aa: CVSSVGRGRNTF
j_call: TRBJ2-3; v_call: TRBV29-1; d_call: -; clone_size: -; cdr3_nt: TGCACCTCAGGGCGGGGCACAGATACACAGTATTTT; cdr3_aa: CTSGRGTDTQYF
j_call: TRBJ2-2; v_call: TRBV11-1; d_call: -; clone_size: -; cdr3_nt: TGTGCCAGTAGCTTTTGGGACACCGGGGGACTGTTTTTT; cdr3_aa: CASSFWDTGGLFF
j_call: TRBJ2-7; v_call: TRBV29-1; d_call: -; clone_size: -; cdr3_nt: TGCAGCGTTGAAGAGGGTCTCGAGCAGTACTTC; cdr3_aa: CSVEEGLEQYF
j_call: TRBJ2-1; v_call: TRBV13; d_call: TRBD2; clone_size: once; cdr3_nt: TGTACCAGCAGCTGGAGAGAGCTAGCGGGAGGTTTGAGCCCCTACAATGAGCAGTTCTTC; cdr3_aa: CTSSWRELAGGLSPYNEQFF
j_call: TRBJ1-1; v_call: TRBV12-3/TRBV12-4; d_call: -; clone_size: -; cdr3_nt: TGTGCCTGCAGTATGGGACTGATGAACACTGAAGCTTTCTTT; cdr3_aa: CACSMGLMNTEAFF
j_call: TRBJ1-1; v_call: TRBV12-3/TRBV12-4; d_call: -; clone_size: -; cdr3_nt: TGTGCCAGCAACTCAGGTTCCCGAGCTTTCTTC; cdr3_aa: CASNSGSRAFF